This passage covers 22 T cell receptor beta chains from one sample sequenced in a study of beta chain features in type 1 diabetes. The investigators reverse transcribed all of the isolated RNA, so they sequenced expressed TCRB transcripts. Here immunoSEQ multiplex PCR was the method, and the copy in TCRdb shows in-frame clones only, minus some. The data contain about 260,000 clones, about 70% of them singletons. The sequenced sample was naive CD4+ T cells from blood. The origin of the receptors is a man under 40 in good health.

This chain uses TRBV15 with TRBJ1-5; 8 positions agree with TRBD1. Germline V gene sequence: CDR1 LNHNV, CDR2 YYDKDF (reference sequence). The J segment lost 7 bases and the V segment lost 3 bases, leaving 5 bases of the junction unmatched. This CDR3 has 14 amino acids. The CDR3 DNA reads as TGTGCCACCAGCAGGCTGGACAGGGTCCAGCCCCAGCATTTT. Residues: CATSRLDRVQPQHF.

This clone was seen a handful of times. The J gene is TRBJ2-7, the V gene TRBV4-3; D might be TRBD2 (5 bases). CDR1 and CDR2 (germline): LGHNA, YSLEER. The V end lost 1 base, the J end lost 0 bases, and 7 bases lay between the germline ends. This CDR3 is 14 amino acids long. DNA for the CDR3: TGCGCCAGCAGCCAAGGACTACACTCCTACGAGCAGTACTTC. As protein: CASSQGLHSYEQYF.

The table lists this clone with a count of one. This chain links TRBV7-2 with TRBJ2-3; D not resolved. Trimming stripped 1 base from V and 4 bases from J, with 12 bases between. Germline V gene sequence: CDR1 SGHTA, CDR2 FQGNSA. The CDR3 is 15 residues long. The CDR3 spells CASSLELLYADTQYF. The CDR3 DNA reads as TGTGCCAGCAGCTTAGAGCTTTTGTATGCAGATACGCAGTATTTT.

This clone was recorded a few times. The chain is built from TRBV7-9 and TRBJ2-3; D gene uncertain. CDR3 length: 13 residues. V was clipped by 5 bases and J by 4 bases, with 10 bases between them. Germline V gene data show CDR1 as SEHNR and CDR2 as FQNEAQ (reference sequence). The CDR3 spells CASSTARADTQYF. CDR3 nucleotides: TGTGCCAGCAGCACCGCCCGGGCAGATACGCAGTATTTT.

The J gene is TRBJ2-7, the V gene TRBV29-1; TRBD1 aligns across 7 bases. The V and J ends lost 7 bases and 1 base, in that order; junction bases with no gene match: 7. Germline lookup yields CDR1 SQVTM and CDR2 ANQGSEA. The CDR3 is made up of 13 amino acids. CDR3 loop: CSGATGISYEQYF. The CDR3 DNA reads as TGCAGCGGTGCGACAGGGATATCCTACGAGCAGTACTTC.

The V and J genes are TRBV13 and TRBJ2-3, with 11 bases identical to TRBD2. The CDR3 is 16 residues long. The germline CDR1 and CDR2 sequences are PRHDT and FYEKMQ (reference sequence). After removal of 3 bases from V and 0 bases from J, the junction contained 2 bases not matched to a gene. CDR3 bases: TGTGCCAGCAGCTTTACTAGCGGGGGTAGCACAGATACGCAGTATTTT. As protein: CASSFTSGGSTDTQYF.

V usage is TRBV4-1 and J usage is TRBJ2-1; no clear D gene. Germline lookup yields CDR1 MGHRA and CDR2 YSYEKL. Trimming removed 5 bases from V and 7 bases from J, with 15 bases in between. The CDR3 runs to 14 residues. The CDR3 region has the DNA TGCGCCAGCAGCGATCCACTCCGAAGGAATGAGCAGTTCTTC. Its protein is CASSDPLRRNEQFF.

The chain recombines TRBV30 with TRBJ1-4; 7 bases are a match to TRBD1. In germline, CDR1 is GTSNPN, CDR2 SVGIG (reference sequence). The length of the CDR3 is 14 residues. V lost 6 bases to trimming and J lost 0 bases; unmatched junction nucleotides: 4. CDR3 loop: CACGTAATNEKLFF. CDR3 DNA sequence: TGTGCCTGTGGGACAGCTGCAACTAATGAAAAACTGTTTTTT.

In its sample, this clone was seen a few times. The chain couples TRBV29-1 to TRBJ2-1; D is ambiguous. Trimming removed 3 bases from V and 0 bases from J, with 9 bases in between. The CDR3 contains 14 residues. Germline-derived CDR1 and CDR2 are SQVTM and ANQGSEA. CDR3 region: CSVESPSSYNEQFF. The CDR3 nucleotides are TGCAGCGTTGAGAGCCCGAGCTCCTACAATGAGCAGTTCTTC.

CDR3 bases: TGTGCCAGCAGCTTAGTTTCAGATACGCAGTATTTT. Translated, it gives CASSLVSDTQYF. The chain carries TRBV7-2 and TRBJ2-3, with D hard to call. CDR1 is SGHTA, CDR2 FQGNSA, per germline. Trimming removed 1 base at V and 4 bases at J, with 3 bases between. This CDR3 has 12 residues.

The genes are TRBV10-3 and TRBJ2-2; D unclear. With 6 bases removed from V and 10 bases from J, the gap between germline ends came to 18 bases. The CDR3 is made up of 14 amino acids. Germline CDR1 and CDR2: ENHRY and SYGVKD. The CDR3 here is CAIRASVLREELFF. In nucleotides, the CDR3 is TGTGCCATCAGAGCGAGTGTCCTTAGGGAGGAGCTGTTTTTT.

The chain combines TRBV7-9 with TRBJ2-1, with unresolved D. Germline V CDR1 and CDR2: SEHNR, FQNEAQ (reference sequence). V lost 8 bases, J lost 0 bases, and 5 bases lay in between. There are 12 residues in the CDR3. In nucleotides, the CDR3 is TGTGCCAGCGCCAGCTCCTACAATGAGCAGTTCTTC. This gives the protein CASASSYNEQFF. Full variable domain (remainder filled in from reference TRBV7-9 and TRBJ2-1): DTGVSQNPRHKITKRGQNVTFRCDPISEHNRLYWYRQTLGQGPEFLTYFQNEAQLEKSRLLSDRFSAERPKGSFSTLEIQRTEQGDSAMYLCASASSYNEQFFGPGTRLTVL.

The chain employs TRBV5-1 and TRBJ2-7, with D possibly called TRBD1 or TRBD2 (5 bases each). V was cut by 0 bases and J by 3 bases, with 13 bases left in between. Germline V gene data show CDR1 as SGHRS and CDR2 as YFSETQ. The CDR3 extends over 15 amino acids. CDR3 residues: CASSLAAGSFYEQYF. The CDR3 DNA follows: TGCGCCAGCAGCTTGGCGGCAGGGAGTTTCTACGAGCAGTACTTC.

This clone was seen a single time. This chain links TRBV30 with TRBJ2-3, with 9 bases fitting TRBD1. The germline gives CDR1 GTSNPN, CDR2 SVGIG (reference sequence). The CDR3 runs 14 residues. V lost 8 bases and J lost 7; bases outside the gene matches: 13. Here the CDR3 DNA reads TGTGCCAGTAGGGACAGGGAACTGAGGCATACGCAGTATTTT. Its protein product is CASRDRELRHTQYF.

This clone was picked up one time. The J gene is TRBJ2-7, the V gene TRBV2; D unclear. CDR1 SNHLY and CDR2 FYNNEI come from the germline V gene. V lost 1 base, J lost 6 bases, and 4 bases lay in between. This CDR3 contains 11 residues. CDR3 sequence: CASSEGGEQYF. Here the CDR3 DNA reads TGTGCCAGCAGTGAAGGGGGCGAGCAGTACTTC.

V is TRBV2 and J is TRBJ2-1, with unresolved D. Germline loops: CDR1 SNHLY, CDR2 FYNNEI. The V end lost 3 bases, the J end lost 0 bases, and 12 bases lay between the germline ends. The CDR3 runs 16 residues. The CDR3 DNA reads TGTGCCAGCAGTGAGAGGCGGCTGAGCTCCTACAATGAGCAGTTCTTC. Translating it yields CASSERRLSSYNEQFF.

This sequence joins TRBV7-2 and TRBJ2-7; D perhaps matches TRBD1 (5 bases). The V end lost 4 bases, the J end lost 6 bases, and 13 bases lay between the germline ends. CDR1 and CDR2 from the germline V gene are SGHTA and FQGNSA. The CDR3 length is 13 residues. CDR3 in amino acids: CASSSMAQAEQYF. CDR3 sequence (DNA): TGTGCCAGCAGCTCGATGGCACAGGCCGAGCAGTACTTC.

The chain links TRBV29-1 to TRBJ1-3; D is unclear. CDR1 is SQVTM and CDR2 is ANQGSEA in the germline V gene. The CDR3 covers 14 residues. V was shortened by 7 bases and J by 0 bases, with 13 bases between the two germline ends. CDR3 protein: CSAEDPYSGNTIYF. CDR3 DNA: TGCAGCGCCGAAGACCCGTACTCTGGAAACACCATATATTTT.

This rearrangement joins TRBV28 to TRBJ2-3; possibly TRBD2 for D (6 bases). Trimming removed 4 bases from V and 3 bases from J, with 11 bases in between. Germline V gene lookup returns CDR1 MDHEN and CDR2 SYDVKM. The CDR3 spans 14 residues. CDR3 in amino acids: CASSSGDGTDTQYF. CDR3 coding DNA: TGTGCCAGCAGTTCGGGGGACGGGACAGATACGCAGTATTTT.

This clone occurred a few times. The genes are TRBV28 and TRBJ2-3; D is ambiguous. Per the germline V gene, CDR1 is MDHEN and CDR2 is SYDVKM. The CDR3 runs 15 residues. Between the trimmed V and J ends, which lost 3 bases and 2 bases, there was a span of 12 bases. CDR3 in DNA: TGTGCCAGCAGTTTCTCGGGCAGCCACACAGATACGCAGTATTTT. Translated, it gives CASSFSGSHTDTQYF.

In DNA form, the CDR3 reads TGCGCCAGCAGCATGGGCCCCACAGATACGCAGTATTTT. This gives the protein CASSMGPTDTQYF. The chain is built from TRBV5-1 and TRBJ2-3; D is undetermined. CDR3 length: 13 amino acids. Germline V gene sequence: CDR1 SGHRS, CDR2 YFSETQ. V shed 4 bases and J shed 2 bases, with 8 bases lying between them.

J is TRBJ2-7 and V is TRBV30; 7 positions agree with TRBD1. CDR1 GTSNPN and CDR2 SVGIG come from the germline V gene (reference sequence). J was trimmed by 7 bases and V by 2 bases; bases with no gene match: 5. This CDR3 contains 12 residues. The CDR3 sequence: CAWSKTGREQYF. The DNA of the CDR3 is TGTGCCTGGAGTAAGACAGGGCGAGAGCAGTACTTC.